These T cell receptor beta chains were read from a single sample in a study of identical twins. TCRdb recomputed calls from the 5' RACE reads with MiXCR, one row per CDR3 protein. The sample lists 220,000 or so distinct CDR3 sequences; about 7% were seen once. In addition, the sample was reused for a study of yellow fever vaccine responses in identical twins.

The material sequenced was memory (CD45RO+) T cells sorted from blood. All receptors derive from a young woman in good health. CDR3s include the opening cysteine and the closing phenylalanine or tryptophan. Fields, in order: V gene, clone size, J gene, D gene, CDR3 protein, CDR3 DNA. The D gene is left open where the match is weak. Size tells how often a clone was seen (once, few, many) or the class of an expanded clone, and some rows leave it out.

TRBV4-1	many	TRBJ2-5	NA	CASSHAGEETQYF	TGCGCCAGCAGCCACGCAGGGGAAGAGACCCAGTACTTC
TRBV5-1	NA	TRBJ2-1	NA	CASSLDGGYNEQFF	TGCGCCAGCAGCTTGGACGGCGGGTACAATGAGCAGTTCTTC
TRBV7-8	few	TRBJ2-3	TRBD1	CASSFQGAGTDTQYF	TGTGCCAGCAGCTTCCAGGGGGCTGGCACAGATACGCAGTATTTT
TRBV3-1	many	TRBJ1-1	TRBD1	CASRGTAMNTEAFF	TGTGCCAGCCGGGGGACAGCTATGAACACTGAAGCTTTCTTT
TRBV6-2/TRBV6-3	many	TRBJ2-2	NA	CAIVQLTVKAGELFF	TGTGCCATCGTTCAGTTAACTGTTAAAGCCGGGGAGCTGTTTTTT
TRBV27	few	TRBJ2-7	TRBD2	CASGFNGRAYEQYF	TGTGCCAGCGGATTTAACGGGAGGGCCTACGAGCAGTACTTC
TRBV24-1	many	TRBJ2-1	NA	CATSRGGRASSYNEQFF	TGTGCCACCAGTCGCGGTGGCAGGGCGAGCTCCTACAATGAGCAGTTCTTC
TRBV12-3/TRBV12-4	many	TRBJ1-2	TRBD1	CASCPHDRANYGYTF	TGTGCCAGCTGCCCCCACGACAGGGCTAACTATGGCTACACCTTC
TRBV25-1	many	TRBJ1-2	TRBD1	CASSGGLGQGPTWNYGYTF	TGTGCCAGCAGCGGAGGGTTGGGACAGGGGCCAACCTGGAACTATGGCTACACCTTC
TRBV20-1	NA	TRBJ1-1	NA	CSYLGRNTEAFF	TGCAGTTACCTAGGGAGGAACACTGAAGCTTTCTTT
TRBV5-1	few	TRBJ1-2	NA	CASSLDSDYGYTF	TGCGCCAGCAGCTTGGACAGCGACTATGGCTACACCTTC
TRBV6-5	few	TRBJ2-5	TRBD2	CASSYLSSGRGETQYF	TGTGCCAGCAGTTACTTGTCTAGCGGGAGGGGAGAGACCCAGTACTTC
TRBV6-1	many	TRBJ1-6	TRBD1	CASGTDRVGSPLHF	TGTGCCAGCGGGACCGACAGGGTTGGTTCACCCCTCCACTTT
TRBV20-1	many	TRBJ2-5	NA	CSASSPETQYF	TGCAGTGCATCTAGCCCGGAGACCCAGTACTTC
TRBV25-1	few	TRBJ2-7	TRBD1	CASSGTGLTYEQYF	TGTGCCAGCAGTGGGACAGGGTTAACCTACGAGCAGTACTTC
TRBV20-1	NA	TRBJ1-3	NA	CSARDRGHSSGNTIYF	TGCAGTGCTAGAGATCGAGGACACAGCTCTGGAAACACCATATATTTT
TRBV20-1	NA	TRBJ2-1	TRBD1	CSASSRDRGRLNEQFF	TGCAGTGCTAGTAGCAGAGACAGGGGGCGTTTGAATGAGCAGTTCTTC
TRBV6-5	few	TRBJ1-1	NA	CASKNGGTEAFF	TGTGCCAGCAAAAACGGGGGCACTGAAGCTTTCTTT
TRBV20-1	many	TRBJ1-5	NA	CSARELTGSNQPQHF	TGCAGTGCTAGAGAGTTGACGGGGAGCAATCAGCCCCAGCATTTT
TRBV7-2	NA	TRBJ2-2	NA	CASSFAGRNGELFF	TGTGCCAGCAGCTTCGCCGGGCGGAACGGGGAGCTGTTTTTT
TRBV5-5	few	TRBJ2-6	NA	CASSLGGAIPSGANVLTF	TGTGCCAGCAGCTTGGGGGGGGCGATCCCTTCTGGGGCCAACGTCCTGACTTTC
TRBV6-5	NA	TRBJ2-3	NA	CASSYSSFAMGAGTQYF	TGTGCCAGCAGTTACTCGAGCTTTGCAATGGGGGCGGGTACGCAGTATTTT
TRBV6-1	NA	TRBJ1-4	NA	CASTPRAEGKLFF	TGTGCCAGCACCCCCCGCGCGGAGGGAAAACTGTTTTTT
TRBV27	few	TRBJ2-1	TRBD2	CASRGTSGSVHEQFF	TGTGCCAGCAGAGGGACTAGCGGGAGTGTCCATGAGCAGTTCTTC
TRBV25-1	many	TRBJ2-5	TRBD2	CASSEGGRAQETQYF	TGTGCCAGCAGTGAAGGAGGGAGGGCCCAAGAGACCCAGTACTTC
TRBV12-3/TRBV12-4	NA	TRBJ1-6	NA	CASSLIAGSDSPLHF	TGTGCCAGCAGTTTAATAGCGGGAAGCGATTCACCCCTCCACTTT
TRBV11-2	many	TRBJ1-1	NA	CASSPTRKAEAFF	TGTGCCAGCAGCCCTACTAGGAAGGCTGAAGCTTTCTTT
TRBV3-1	many	TRBJ2-5	NA	CASSQDGLAETQYF	TGTGCCAGCAGCCAAGATGGTCTAGCCGAGACCCAGTACTTC
TRBV19	many	TRBJ2-1	NA	CASSRGAPYNEQFF	TGTGCCAGTAGTCGCGGGGCACCTTACAATGAGCAGTTCTTC
TRBV10-1	many	TRBJ2-5	NA	CASSDPGAGETQYF	TGCGCCAGCAGTGATCCAGGAGCCGGAGAGACCCAGTACTTC
TRBV5-1	NA	TRBJ2-5	TRBD1	CASSSASGQGLQETQYF	TGCGCCAGCAGCTCCGCCTCGGGACAGGGTTTGCAAGAGACCCAGTACTTC
TRBV6-1	many	TRBJ1-6	TRBD1	CASSRTGEGASPLHF	TGTGCCAGCAGCCGAACAGGGGAAGGGGCGTCACCCCTCCACTTT
TRBV12-3/TRBV12-4	few	TRBJ2-5	TRBD2	CASSPGLAGAGGETQYF	TGTGCCAGCAGTCCCGGACTAGCGGGGGCCGGGGGAGAGACCCAGTACTTC
TRBV10-3	NA	TRBJ1-6	NA	CAISESRDISPLHF	TGTGCCATCAGTGAGTCACGGGATATTTCACCCCTCCACTTT
TRBV5-1	NA	TRBJ2-3	NA	CASSPGTGSMDTQYF	TGCGCCAGCAGCCCCGGGACGGGAAGCATGGATACGCAGTATTTT
TRBV24-1	few	TRBJ1-1	TRBD1	CATRQGTNTEAFF	TGTGCCACTAGACAGGGAACGAACACTGAAGCTTTCTTT
TRBV20-1	NA	TRBJ2-1	NA	CSAPDYPEQFF	TGCAGTGCCCCGGACTACCCTGAGCAGTTCTTC
TRBV6-5	NA	TRBJ2-3	NA	CASSYRVQASAPDTQYF	TGTGCCAGCAGTTACCGCGTGCAGGCCTCCGCGCCAGATACGCAGTATTTT
TRBV5-6	few	TRBJ2-7	NA	CASSLVGQTYEQYF	TGTGCCAGCAGCTTAGTCGGACAGACCTACGAGCAGTACTTC
TRBV4-2	many	TRBJ2-3	TRBD2	CASSQELRLAGYTDTQYF	TGTGCCAGCAGCCAAGAACTGAGACTAGCGGGGTACACAGATACGCAGTATTTT
TRBV29-1	many	TRBJ2-7	TRBD2	CSVLKLRAGGANYEQYF	TGCAGCGTTTTAAAATTAAGGGCGGGGGGAGCTAACTACGAGCAGTACTTC
TRBV3-1	NA	TRBJ1-5	NA	CASSQVDQPQHF	TGTGCCAGCAGCCAAGTAGATCAGCCCCAGCATTTT
TRBV5-1	many	TRBJ2-7	NA	CASSLRTGDEQYF	TGCGCCAGCAGCCTCCGCACGGGGGACGAGCAGTACTTC
TRBV5-6	many	TRBJ2-7	NA	CASSLGLYEQYF	TGTGCCAGCAGCTTGGGACTGTACGAGCAGTACTTC
TRBV6-5	few	TRBJ1-1	TRBD1	CASKRQGRAFF	TGTGCCAGCAAACGACAGGGTCGAGCTTTCTTT
TRBV4-1	many	TRBJ2-3	TRBD2	CASSLAGAADTQYF	TGCGCCAGCAGTCTAGCGGGGGCTGCAGATACGCAGTATTTT
TRBV7-8	many	TRBJ2-4	NA	CASSQITGGNIQYF	TGTGCCAGCAGCCAAATAACTGGAGGGAACATTCAGTACTTC
TRBV4-1	many	TRBJ2-3	TRBD2	CASSQDRAGAVDTQYF	TGCGCCAGCAGCCAAGATAGAGCGGGAGCGGTAGATACGCAGTATTTT
TRBV20-1	NA	TRBJ1-1	NA	CSARVAQAGFLFF	TGCAGTGCTAGAGTCGCCCAAGCAGGCTTTCTCTTCTTT
TRBV9	few	TRBJ1-5	NA	CASSKEGVGPQHF	TGTGCCAGCAGCAAGGAAGGGGTCGGGCCCCAGCATTTT
TRBV5-5	NA	TRBJ2-3	TRBD2	CASSLGTSQLNTQYF	TGTGCCAGCAGCTTGGGGACTAGCCAGCTGAATACGCAGTATTTT
TRBV18	few	TRBJ1-1	NA	CASSTGPEAFF	TGTGCCAGCTCGACGGGACCTGAAGCTTTCTTT
TRBV20-1	NA	TRBJ2-7	TRBD2	CSARGGEREGREQYF	TGCAGTGCTAGAGGCGGGGAGCGGGAGGGCCGAGAGCAGTACTTC
TRBV6-5	few	TRBJ2-7	NA	CASSYSVWNLYEQYF	TGTGCCAGCAGTTACTCAGTATGGAACCTCTACGAGCAGTACTTC
TRBV29-1	few	TRBJ1-2	NA	CSVETGDQGGYTF	TGCAGCGTTGAAACCGGGGACCAGGGGGGCTACACCTTC
TRBV20-1	few	TRBJ2-2	NA	CSVKRSAEDTGELFF	TGCAGTGTGAAGAGGTCTGCGGAGGACACCGGGGAGCTGTTTTTT
TRBV28	NA	TRBJ2-5	NA	CASEGHQETQYF	TGTGCCAGCGAGGGGCACCAAGAGACCCAGTACTTC